The T cell receptor beta chain under discussion was sequenced for a study of cytomegalovirus exposure and HLA in healthy donors. Findings and limits, study-wide: Some V segments, TRBV6-2 and TRBV6-3 among them, were indistinguishable and were therefore excluded. Reports indicate that TCR beta sequences accurately predicted the HLA-A and HLA-B alleles of most subjects. Earlier analysis looked at TCR beta V segments, and most were productive about 90% or about 30% of the time.

Points on this clone: Its antigen is currently unknown.

The ends were cut back, 4 bases at V and 7 bases at J, with 14 bases in the middle. From germline, CDR1 is SGHRS and CDR2 YFSETQ. This CDR3 contains 14 residues. In the PCR, 60 Vbeta and 13 Jbeta primers were used. Sequenced by immunoSEQ multiplex PCR; TCRdb stores in-frame clones only, minus some. In the table there are some 100,000 clones, about 74% of which are singletons. The receptor's source is a woman aged 45-65 years in good health and CMV-seropositive. Specimen: PBMCs. The chain is built from TRBV5-1 and TRBJ1-4; D ambiguous. CDR3: CASSPDLTSEKLFF. CDR3 DNA: TGCGCCAGCAGCCCTGACCTGACAAGTGAAAAACTGTTTTTT.